This T cell receptor (beta chain) is drawn from a study of OX40 agonist ivuxolimab in advanced cancers. Study background: In this trial design, patients received ivuxolimab intravenously at 0.01 to 10 mg/kg every 2 weeks. Prior checkpoint blockade (anti-PD-1, anti-PD-L1 or anti-CTLA-4) was permitted; about 40% had it. Study-wide results and limits: On average, a greater number of expanded clones characterised CD8+ T cells relative to CD4+.

This clone showed up many times. The antigen is undetermined. With baseline, cycle 4 day 1, and cycle 7 day 1 as timepoints, blood was sampled. V shed 6 bases and J shed 7 bases, with 18 bases lying between them. CDR3 length: 14 residues. CDR1 and CDR2 from the germline V gene are SNHLY and FYNNEI. TCRdb's table, derived via immunoSEQ multiplex PCR, lists solely in-frame clones and lacks some. The profile shows some 74,000 clones, around 80% of them singletons. The sequence derives from an adult with an advanced solid tumor such as melanoma, head and neck, liver or kidney cancer. Material: CD4+ or CD8+ T cells sorted from blood, obtained in a trial of the OX40 agonist ivuxolimab. The chain has TRBV2 and TRBJ1-1; no firm D call. CDR3 in DNA: TGTGCCAGCAGAGAGGGCAGGACGGTCCTTGAAGCTTTCTTT. It is translated as CASREGRTVLEAFF. The whole variable domain, filled in from reference TRBV2 and TRBJ1-1, reads EPEVTQTPSHQVTQMGQEVILRCVPISNHLYFYWYRQILGQKVEFLVSFYNNEISEKSEIFDDQFSVERPDGSNFTLKIRSTKLEDSAMYFCASREGRTVLEAFFGQGTRLTVV.